This passage covers 17 T cell receptor beta chains from one sample sequenced in a study of T cell repertoires in cytomegalovirus infection. These receptors' antigens are unknown. TCRdb recomputed calls from the reads with MiXCR, one row per CDR3 protein. The sample lists fewer than 85,000 distinct CDR3 sequences, roughly half occurring once. The sample in question was CD8+ T cells from cultured PBMCs, obtained from culture after CMV antigen stimulation. The receptors here all came from a human donor in good health (CMV status not recorded). Some clones in this sample may be carry-over from other donors' samples.

This clonotype was seen a few times. The chain combines TRBV7-2 with TRBJ2-5, with 7 nucleotides matching TRBD1. J gave up 3 bases and V 1 base, and 5 bases lay outside the gene matches. CDR3 length: 15 amino acids. Per germline, CDR1 SGHTA and CDR2 FQGNSA. Here the CDR3 reads CASSLGKTGKETQYF. The CDR3 DNA is TGTGCCAGCAGCTTAGGGAAGACAGGGAAAGAGACCCAGTACTTC.

The chain uses TRBV19 and TRBJ1-2; D not resolved. Per germline, CDR1 LNHDA and CDR2 SQIVND (reference sequence). The CDR3 spans 9 residues. The V end lost 11 bases, the J end lost 6 bases, and 7 bases lay between the germline ends. The CDR3 protein is CASGDGYTF. Written as DNA, the CDR3 is TGTGCCTCCGGGGATGGCTACACCTTC.

This clonotype came up a few times. The chain carries TRBV11-2 and TRBJ2-1; TRBD1 matches 7 bases. Looked up from germline, CDR1 is SGHAT and CDR2 is FQNNGV. V lost 3 bases to trimming and J lost 4 bases; unmatched junction nucleotides: 3. The CDR3 is made up of 14 amino acids. The CDR3, as DNA: TGTGCCAGCAGCTTCCTACAGGGGTACAATGAGCAGTTCTTC. It is translated as CASSFLQGYNEQFF.

The chain links TRBV7-6 to TRBJ2-6; TRBD2 matches at 11 bases. The V segment lost 4 bases and the J segment 4 bases; nucleotides outside the gene matches: 9. The CDR3 consists of 18 residues. Germline lookup yields CDR1 SGHVS and CDR2 FNYEAQ. CDR3 sequence: CASSSLAGAAEGANVLTF. The CDR3 DNA is TGTGCCAGCAGCTCACTAGCGGGAGCCGCCGAAGGGGCCAACGTCCTGACTTTC.

The chain uses TRBV7-9 and TRBJ2-7, with D unresolved. There are 14 residues in the CDR3. V shed 1 base and J shed 0 bases, with 7 bases lying between them. The germline V gene has CDR1 SEHNR and CDR2 FQNEAQ (reference sequence). CDR3 sequence: CASSLVGSSYEQYF. The CDR3, as DNA: TGTGCCAGCAGCTTAGTCGGTAGCTCCTACGAGCAGTACTTC.

The chain employs TRBV27 and TRBJ1-1, with D hard to call. The CDR3 contains 16 residues. The V end lost 3 bases, the J end lost 0 bases, and 14 bases lay between the germline ends. The germline gives CDR1 MNHEY, CDR2 SMNVEV (reference sequence). The CDR3 sequence: CASSFRNKGMNTEAFF. The CDR3 DNA follows: TGTGCCAGCAGTTTTCGTAATAAGGGAATGAACACTGAAGCTTTCTTT.

This clonotype was found a few times. The rearrangement links TRBV7-9 to TRBJ2-2; D perhaps matches TRBD1 (5 bases). This CDR3 has 15 residues. Trimming cost V 9 bases and J 2 bases, with 16 bases left between them. Germline values: CDR1 SEHNR, CDR2 FQNEAQ (reference sequence). The CDR3 reads CASTPRGQNTGELFF. The CDR3 DNA reads as TGTGCCAGTACTCCTAGGGGTCAAAACACCGGGGAGCTGTTTTTT. The full variable domain, rest sourced from reference TRBV7-9 and TRBJ2-2, is DTGVSQNPRHKITKRGQNVTFRCDPISEHNRLYWYRQTLGQGPEFLTYFQNEAQLEKSRLLSDRFSAERPKGSFSTLEIQRTEQGDSAMYLCASTPRGQNTGELFFGEGSRLTVL.

The V call is TRBV6-5, the J call TRBJ2-3; D not resolved. Germline V gene lookup returns CDR1 MNHEY and CDR2 SVGAGI. Trimming took off 3 bases at V and 8 bases at J, with 33 bases between the two ends. The length of the CDR3 is 20 residues. CDR3 amino acids: CASSYGRSGGSPVMGFTQYF. CDR3 sequence (DNA): TGTGCCAGCAGTTATGGCCGGTCAGGCGGTTCCCCTGTGATGGGGTTTACGCAGTATTTT.

This clonotype was picked up a small number of times. V gene TRBV12-3 or TRBV12-4 combines with J gene TRBJ2-2; D possibly corresponds to TRBD1 (5 bases). The CDR3 runs 15 residues. Trimming took 2 bases from V and 6 from J, leaving 13 bases between them. The CDR3 bases are TGTGCCAGCAGTTTATTACTCCCCAGGGCCGGGGAGCTGTTTTTT. Amino acids: CASSLLLPRAGELFF.

The table lists this clonotype with a few counts. CDR3 DNA sequence: TGTGCCAGCAGCCCGGATTTTGGGCTCAAAGAAAAACTGTTTTTT. This encodes CASSPDFGLKEKLFF. V and J are TRBV12-3 or TRBV12-4 and TRBJ1-4; D ambiguous. This CDR3 contains 15 residues. V was clipped by 6 bases and J by 8 bases, with 19 bases between them.

This clonotype was counted only a few times. J is TRBJ2-3 and V is TRBV19; D is unclear. From germline, CDR1 is LNHDA and CDR2 SQIVND (reference sequence). The CDR3 runs 15 residues. Trimming shortened V by 4 bases and J by 0 bases, and 11 bases separated the two germline ends. CDR3 in DNA: TGTGCCAGTAGTACGGCAGGCCGAAGCACAGATACGCAGTATTTT. Its protein is CASSTAGRSTDTQYF.

This chain joins TRBV27 and TRBJ2-7, with D possibly TRBD2 on 6 matching bases. Trimming left V 2 bases short and J 5 bases short, with 16 bases between. The CDR3 contains 15 residues. Looked up from germline, CDR1 is MNHEY and CDR2 is SMNVEV (reference sequence). CDR3 in DNA: TGTGCCAGCAGTTTACCAGGCGCGGGGCTTGACGAGCAGTACTTC. This codes for CASSLPGAGLDEQYF.

The chain combines TRBV24-1 with TRBJ2-1; 7 bases fit TRBD1. The CDR3 consists of 15 residues. The V and J ends lost 4 bases and 5 bases, in that order; junction bases with no gene match: 7. The germline CDR1 and CDR2 sequences are KGHDR and SFDVKD. CDR3 amino acids: CATSDLGTDNNEQFF. CDR3 sequence (DNA): TGTGCCACCAGTGACCTCGGGACAGACAACAATGAGCAGTTCTTC.

There are a few counts of this clonotype. The J gene is TRBJ2-7, the V gene TRBV12-3 or TRBV12-4, with TRBD1 identical over 7 bases. The length of the CDR3 is 15 residues. V was clipped by 3 bases and J by 3 bases; unmatched bases: 8. The CDR3 reads CASSLKDRDDYEQYF. As DNA, the CDR3 is TGTGCCAGCAGTTTGAAAGACAGGGACGACTACGAGCAGTACTTC.

The J gene is TRBJ2-5, the V gene TRBV19; TRBD1 might be the D (5 bases). The V and J ends lost 7 bases and 4 bases respectively, with 28 bases between them. The germline V gene has CDR1 LNHDA and CDR2 SQIVND (reference sequence). The CDR3 loop spans 18 amino acids. This chain's CDR3 is CASMTRQNWLTVSETQYF. Here the CDR3 DNA reads TGTGCCAGTATGACCCGACAGAACTGGTTGACTGTCTCAGAGACCCAGTACTTC.

This clonotype was observed a handful of times. The chain employs TRBV11-2 and TRBJ1-2; D gene unclear. With 6 bases removed from V and 8 bases from J, the gap between germline ends came to 19 bases. The germline gives CDR1 SGHAT, CDR2 FQNNGV. This CDR3 contains 14 residues. The CDR3 sequence: CASRRPGSYGGYTF. CDR3 bases: TGTGCCAGCAGACGACCCGGGTCATATGGAGGCTACACCTTC.

The chain uses TRBV9 and TRBJ2-1, with D tentatively TRBD2 (7 bases). This CDR3 contains 19 residues. V lost 0 bases and J lost 9, with 28 bases in between. The germline gives CDR1 SGDLS, CDR2 YYNGEE. CDR3 loop: CASSVAIKGGQGSSGEQFF. As DNA, the CDR3 is TGTGCCAGCAGCGTAGCCATCAAGGGGGGGCAGGGAAGTTCCGGTGAGCAGTTCTTC.